These 14 T cell receptor beta chains share one sample of origin, sequenced in a study of regulatory T cells in long-lasting Graves disease. Both iRepertoire HTBI primers and Arm-PCR of CDR3 regions were used to build the TCR beta libraries. TCRdb passed the multiplex PCR reads through MiXCR, listing each CDR3 protein once. The sample yields around 500,000 distinct CDR3 sequences, about 13% seen once. Time point here: newly diagnosed GD, antithyroid drugs for less than 3 months. The TCR library was made from RNA extracted from PBMCs. The same sample was also used in a study of T cells in Graves' hyperthyroidism and ophthalmopathy.

Sequenced here: peripheral blood mononuclear cells (PBMCs), sampled at new diagnosis, from a patient treated with antithyroid drugs. The source of these receptors is a man aged 25 to 40 with Graves disease.

This clonotype was detected only a few times. The V call is TRBV9, the J call TRBJ2-1, with D perhaps matching TRBD1 or TRBD2 (5 bases each). CDR1 and CDR2 from the germline V gene are SGDLS and YYNGEE. This CDR3 has 12 amino acids. V shed 5 bases and J shed 14 bases, with 17 bases lying between them. The CDR3 sequence is CASSPGQSMEFF. The CDR3 DNA follows: TGTGCCAGCAGTCCGGGGCAGTCTATGGAGTTCTTC.

This clonotype was detected ten times or more. The chain joins TRBV27 to TRBJ2-3, with D perhaps given as TRBD1 or TRBD2 (5 bases each). CDR3 length equals 16 residues. The V end lost 7 bases, the J end lost 6 bases, and 23 bases lay between the germline ends. The V gene's germline CDR1 is MNHEY and CDR2 SMNVEV (reference sequence). CDR3 DNA: TGTGCCAGCAATTCTGGGACCGGACTGGCCCGGGATACGCAGTATTTT. This encodes CASNSGTGLARDTQYF.

Only a few counts were recorded for this clonotype. V gene TRBV4-2 combines with J gene TRBJ2-1, with D perhaps TRBD2 (6 bases). V lost 1 base to trimming and J lost 8 bases, with 30 bases between them. CDR1 and CDR2 from the germline V gene are LGHNA and YNFKEQ. CDR3 length: 20 residues. This CDR3 reads CASSQGLRLRDSPTPHEQFF. The CDR3 DNA follows: TGTGCCAGCAGCCAAGGACTACGCCTACGGGACTCTCCGACTCCCCATGAGCAGTTCTTC.

This clonotype occurred once. A much larger clone is a single base away; this may be a read error. The rearrangement joins TRBV2 to TRBJ2-4; 12 bases match TRBD2. Germline-derived CDR1 and CDR2 are SNHLY and FYNNEI. With 5 bases clipped from V and 8 bases from J, the junction kept 10 bases outside the gene matches. The CDR3 runs 16 residues. The CDR3, as DNA: TGTGCCAGCAGTCTTATGCTAGCGGGAGGGAGAGACATTCAGTACTTC. Protein product: CASSLMLAGGRDIQYF.

As for this clonotype: This may be a read error, as it is one base from a much larger clone. The chain links TRBV6-2 or TRBV6-3 to TRBJ2-7; D is unclear. Looked up from germline, CDR1 is MNHEY and CDR2 is SVGEGT. This CDR3 comprises 14 residues. Trimming stripped 2 bases from V and 3 bases from J, with 11 bases between. CDR3 sequence (DNA): TGTGCCAGCAGTTACCCAGGACCGAGCTACGAGCAGTACTTC. This translates into CASSYPGPSYEQYF.

In the case of this clonotype: This likely stems from a read error, as it lies one base from a far larger clone. This chain connects TRBV12-3 or TRBV12-4 to TRBJ2-5; either TRBD1 or TRBD2 may supply D (7 bases each). Trimming stripped 5 bases from V and 11 bases from J, with 27 bases between. The CDR3 length is 16 residues. The CDR3 sequence: CASSEAPGQSGVGQYF. The CDR3 nucleotides read TGTGCCAGCAGTGAAGCTCCGGGACAGAGCGGGGTGGGGCAGTACTTC.

This clonotype was counted many times. The junction differs from germline at one of its ends, possibly a read error. The chain joins TRBV20-1 to TRBJ2-3; weak D call: TRBD2 (5 bases). The CDR3 totals 14 residues. Germline V gene data show CDR1 as DFQATT and CDR2 as SNEGSKA (reference sequence). The CDR3 loop is CSTRKGRVSDTQYF. DNA for the CDR3: TGCAGTACTAGAAAGGGAAGGGTGTCAGATACGCAGTATTTT.

This clonotype was recorded many times. The CDR3 reads CSAGTSGPSTDTQYF. The CDR3 bases are TGCAGTGCGGGGACTAGCGGGCCTAGCACAGATACGCAGTATTTT. V and J are TRBV20-1 and TRBJ2-3; TRBD2 aligns across 12 bases. The V segment lost 6 bases and the J segment 0 bases; nucleotides outside the gene matches: 4. Looked up from germline, CDR1 is DFQATT and CDR2 is SNEGSKA (reference sequence). This CDR3 spans 15 amino acids.

This clonotype occurred a few times. The chain joins TRBV5-1 to TRBJ2-2; 13 bases map to TRBD2. The V gene end was trimmed by 4 bases and the J gene end by 7 bases; junction bases not matched to a gene: 22. The germline V gene has CDR1 SGHRS and CDR2 YFSETQ. This CDR3 is built from 21 residues. DNA of the CDR3: TGCGCCAGCAGCGCCTTACCGGGACTAGCGGGACCAACCCCGGGGGGCGGGGAGCTGTTTTTT. Amino acid sequence: CASSALPGLAGPTPGGGELFF.

This clonotype has a count of ten or more. CDR3 loop: CSASVKGTGELFF. DNA of the CDR3: TGCAGTGCCTCCGTTAAGGGCACCGGGGAGCTGTTTTTT. V and J are TRBV20-1 and TRBJ2-2; D is unclear. The germline gives CDR1 DFQATT, CDR2 SNEGSKA (reference sequence). The CDR3 sequence is 13 residues long. The germline V and J ends were trimmed by 6 bases and 4 bases, with 12 bases remaining between them.

This clonotype has at least ten counts. The chain carries TRBV20-1 and TRBJ1-2; D is perhaps TRBD1 (6 bases). V gave up 3 bases and J gave up 1 base, with 12 bases separating them. The CDR3 contains 14 residues. Germline V lookup: CDR1 DFQATT, CDR2 SNEGSKA (reference sequence). The CDR3: CSARIRQVNYGYTF. CDR3 nucleotide sequence: TGCAGTGCTAGGATACGACAGGTTAACTATGGCTACACCTTC.

The V and J genes are TRBV19 and TRBJ2-1; 10 nucleotides line up with TRBD2. The CDR3 extends over 17 amino acids. V trimming: 7 bases; J trimming: 8 bases; junction bases outside the gene matches: 17. Looked up from germline, CDR1 is LNHDA and CDR2 is SQIVND (reference sequence). As DNA, the CDR3 is TGTGCCAGTAAACCCCCCCCTAGCGGGAGCCTGTTTGATGAGCAGTTCTTC. This translates into CASKPPPSGSLFDEQFF.

This clonotype was detected ten times or more. V gene TRBV27 combines with J gene TRBJ2-1; TRBD2 aligns across 7 bases. V shed 6 bases, J shed 10 bases, and the junction held 12 bases outside the gene matches. This CDR3 has 14 residues. CDR1 MNHEY and CDR2 SMNVEV come from the germline V gene (reference sequence). As DNA, the CDR3 is TGTGCCAGCAGCCAGAGCGGGGCCGTATGGGAGCAGTTCTTC. It specifies CASSQSGAVWEQFF.

The gene calls are TRBV5-1 and TRBJ2-5; 9 bases are a match to TRBD2. The trim removed 4 bases at V and 5 bases at J, leaving 6 bases unmatched. The CDR3 totals 14 residues. Germline V gene sequence: CDR1 SGHRS, CDR2 YFSETQ. CDR3 residues: CASSPASGRETQYF. The CDR3 coding sequence is TGCGCCAGCAGCCCCGCCAGCGGGAGGGAGACCCAGTACTTC.